This T cell receptor (beta chain) was observed in a study of control samples from healthy donors and cancer patients (dated by TCRdb to about 2020). Of note for this clone: It lacks a known antigen. Qualities for individual bases were not recorded, and no much larger clone is one base off.

Preparation of the library involved the immunoSEQ multiplex PCR assay. TCRdb stores this immuneACCESS table with in-frame sequences only. Part of the clones is absent; in the studies checked, under half of the shortfall reflects unresolved V genes, and no reason is known for the rest. For this sample the table gives about 180,000 clones, of which 91% were detected only once. About 2% of the sample is taken by the ten largest. The CDR3, from cysteine to phenylalanine, totals 13 residues. Here the CDR3 DNA is all that survives: 39 bases in frame from base 1. The junction shows trimming of 6 bases on V and 5 bases on J, plus 13 bases between the germline ends.

The sequence was obtained from a woman aged 35 to 49 in good health. The sample consisted of blood. The receptor chain draws on TRBV12-3 or TRBV12-4 and TRBJ1-1; the D gene remains uncertain. At the DNA level, the sequence is TGTGCCAGCAGACCCACACAAGGTACTGAAGCTTTCTTT. It encodes CASRPTQGTEAFF.